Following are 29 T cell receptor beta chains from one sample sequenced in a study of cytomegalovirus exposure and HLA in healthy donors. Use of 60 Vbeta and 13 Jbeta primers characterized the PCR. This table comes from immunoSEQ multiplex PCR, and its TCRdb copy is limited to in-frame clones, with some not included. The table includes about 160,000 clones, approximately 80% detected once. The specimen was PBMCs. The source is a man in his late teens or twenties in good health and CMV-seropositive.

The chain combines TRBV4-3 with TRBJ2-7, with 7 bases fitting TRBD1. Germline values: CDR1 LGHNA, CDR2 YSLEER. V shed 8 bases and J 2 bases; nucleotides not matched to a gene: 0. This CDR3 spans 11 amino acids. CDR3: CASGTAYEQYF. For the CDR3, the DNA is TGCGCCAGCGGGACAGCCTACGAGCAGTACTTC.

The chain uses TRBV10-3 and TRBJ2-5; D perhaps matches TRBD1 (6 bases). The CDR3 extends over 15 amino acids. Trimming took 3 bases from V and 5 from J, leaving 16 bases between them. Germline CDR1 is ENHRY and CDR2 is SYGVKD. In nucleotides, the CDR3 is TGTGCCATCAGTGATAGGGGGTTGGCGGCGGAGACCCAGTACTTC. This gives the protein CAISDRGLAAETQYF.

The CDR3 region has the DNA TGTGCCATCAGTGAGCCCCCCGCCAGGGGGGACGAGCAGTACTTC. The encoded protein is CAISEPPARGDEQYF. The chain uses TRBV10-3 and TRBJ2-7; a weak D match, TRBD1 (7 bases). The V end lost 2 bases, the J end lost 5 bases, and 16 bases lay between the germline ends. The CDR3 has 15 residues. The germline gives CDR1 ENHRY, CDR2 SYGVKD.

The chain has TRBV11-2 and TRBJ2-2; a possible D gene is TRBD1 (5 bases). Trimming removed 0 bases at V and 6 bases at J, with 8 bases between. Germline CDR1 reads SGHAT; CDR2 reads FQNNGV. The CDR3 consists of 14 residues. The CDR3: CASSLDGAPGELFF. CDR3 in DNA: TGTGCCAGCAGCTTAGATGGGGCCCCCGGGGAGCTGTTTTTT.

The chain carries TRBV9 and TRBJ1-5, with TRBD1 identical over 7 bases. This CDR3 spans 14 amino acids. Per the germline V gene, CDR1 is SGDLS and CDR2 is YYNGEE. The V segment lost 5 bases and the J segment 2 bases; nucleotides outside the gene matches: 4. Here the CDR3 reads CASSTTGGNQPQHF. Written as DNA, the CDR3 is TGTGCCAGCAGTACAACAGGGGGCAATCAGCCCCAGCATTTT.

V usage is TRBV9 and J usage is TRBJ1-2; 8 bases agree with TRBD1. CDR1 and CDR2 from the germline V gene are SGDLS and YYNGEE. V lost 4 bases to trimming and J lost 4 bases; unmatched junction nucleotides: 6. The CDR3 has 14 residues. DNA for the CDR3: TGTGCCAGCAGCAGTTCCACAGGGGGCTATGGCTACACCTTC. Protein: CASSSSTGGYGYTF.

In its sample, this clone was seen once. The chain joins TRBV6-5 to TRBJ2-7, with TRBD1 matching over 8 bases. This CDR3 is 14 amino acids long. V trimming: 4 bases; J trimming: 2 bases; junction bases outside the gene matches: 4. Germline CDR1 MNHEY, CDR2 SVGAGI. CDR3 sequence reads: CASSLGQAPYEQYF. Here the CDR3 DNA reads TGTGCCAGCAGTTTGGGACAGGCGCCCTACGAGCAGTACTTC.

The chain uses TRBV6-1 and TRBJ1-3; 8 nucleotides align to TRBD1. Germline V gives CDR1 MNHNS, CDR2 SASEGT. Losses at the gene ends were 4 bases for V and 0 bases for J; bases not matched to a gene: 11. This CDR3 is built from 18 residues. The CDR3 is CASSGLTRGPFSGNTIYF. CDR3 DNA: TGTGCCAGCAGTGGGCTAACCAGGGGGCCCTTCTCTGGAAACACCATATATTTT.

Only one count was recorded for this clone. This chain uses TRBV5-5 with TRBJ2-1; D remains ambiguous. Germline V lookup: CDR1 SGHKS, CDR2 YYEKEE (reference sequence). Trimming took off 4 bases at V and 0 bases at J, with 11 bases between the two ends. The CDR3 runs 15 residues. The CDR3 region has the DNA TGTGCCAGCAGCCCTGTTTCGAGCTCCTACAATGAGCAGTTCTTC. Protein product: CASSPVSSSYNEQFF.

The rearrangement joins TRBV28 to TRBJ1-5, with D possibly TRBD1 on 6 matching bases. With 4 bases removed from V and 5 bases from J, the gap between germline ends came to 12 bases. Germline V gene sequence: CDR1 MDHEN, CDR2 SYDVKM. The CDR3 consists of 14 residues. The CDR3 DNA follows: TGTGCCAGCAGTTCCCTGGACAGTGATCAGCCCCAGCATTTT. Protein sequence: CASSSLDSDQPQHF.

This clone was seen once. As DNA, the CDR3 is TGTGCCAGCAGGCAGGACAGGGGATACGAGCAGTACTTC. Amino acids: CASRQDRGYEQYF. The chain is built from TRBV14 and TRBJ2-7; TRBD1 aligns across 9 bases. The J segment lost 4 bases and the V segment lost 6 bases, leaving 4 bases of the junction unmatched. The length of the CDR3 is 13 residues. Germline V gives CDR1 SGHDN, CDR2 FVKESK.

As DNA, the CDR3 is TGCGCCAGCAGCCAAGACGAAGCGGGAGGGCGGACCGGGGAGCTGTTTTTT. This translates into CASSQDEAGGRTGELFF. The chain recombines TRBV4-3 with TRBJ2-2, with 10 bases matching TRBD2. CDR3 size: 17 residues. In germline, CDR1 is LGHNA, CDR2 YSLEER. The V and J ends lost 0 bases and 5 bases, in that order; junction bases with no gene match: 6.

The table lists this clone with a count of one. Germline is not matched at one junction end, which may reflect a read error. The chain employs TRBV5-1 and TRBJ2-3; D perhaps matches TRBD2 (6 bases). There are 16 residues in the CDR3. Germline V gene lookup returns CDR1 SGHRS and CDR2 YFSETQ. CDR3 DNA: TGCGCCAGCAGCTTTTTAGTGGGGGGAGCCACAGATACGCGGTATTTT. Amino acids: CASSFLVGGATDTRYF.

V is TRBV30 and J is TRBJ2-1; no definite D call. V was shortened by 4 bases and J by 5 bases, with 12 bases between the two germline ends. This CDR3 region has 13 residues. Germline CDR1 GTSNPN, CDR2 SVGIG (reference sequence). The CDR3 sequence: CAWNPDIDNEQFF. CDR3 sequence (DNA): TGTGCCTGGAACCCCGACATCGACAATGAGCAGTTCTTC. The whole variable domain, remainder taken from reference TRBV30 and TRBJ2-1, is SQTIHQWPATLVQPVGSPLSLECTVEGTSNPNLYWYRQAAGRGLQLLFYSVGIGQISSEVPQNLSASRPQDRQFILSSKKLLLSDSGFYLCAWNPDIDNEQFFGPGTRLTVL.

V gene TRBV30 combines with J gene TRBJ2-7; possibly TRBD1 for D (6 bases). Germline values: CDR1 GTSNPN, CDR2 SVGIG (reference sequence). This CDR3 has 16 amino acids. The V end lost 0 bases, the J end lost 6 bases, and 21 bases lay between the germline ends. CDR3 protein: CAWSVEPPGAPSEQYF. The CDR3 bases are TGTGCCTGGAGTGTAGAGCCTCCAGGGGCGCCCTCCGAGCAGTACTTC.

Written as DNA, the CDR3 is TGTGCCAGCAGCTTATTGCGTCGGACAGGGGACTTGAACACTGAAGCTTTCTTT. Translation: CASSLLRRTGDLNTEAFF. V and J are TRBV7-8 and TRBJ1-1, with 9 bases aligning to TRBD1. Germline CDR1 SGHVS, CDR2 FQNEAQ. Trimming took 2 bases from V and 0 from J; bases not matched to a gene: 10. The CDR3 length is 18 residues.

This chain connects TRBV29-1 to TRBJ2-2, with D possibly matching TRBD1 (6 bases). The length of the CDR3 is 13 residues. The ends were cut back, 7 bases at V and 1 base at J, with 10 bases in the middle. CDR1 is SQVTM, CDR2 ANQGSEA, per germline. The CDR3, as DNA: TGCAGCGGGGGGCTGTGGAACACCGGGGAGCTGTTTTTT. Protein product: CSGGLWNTGELFF.

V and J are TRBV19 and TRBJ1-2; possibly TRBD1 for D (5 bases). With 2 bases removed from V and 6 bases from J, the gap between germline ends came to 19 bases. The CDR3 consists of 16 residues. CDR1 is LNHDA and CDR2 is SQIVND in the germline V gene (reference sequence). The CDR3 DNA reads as TGTGCCAGTAGTATATCAAATCTTGGGGGAGGCGATGGCTACACCTTC. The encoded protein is CASSISNLGGGDGYTF.

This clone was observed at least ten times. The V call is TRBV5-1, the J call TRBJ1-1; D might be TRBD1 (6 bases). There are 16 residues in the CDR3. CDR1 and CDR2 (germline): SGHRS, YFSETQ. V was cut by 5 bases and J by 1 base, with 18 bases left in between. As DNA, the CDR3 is TGCGCCAGCAGTTTAATGTGGGGGCAAAAGAACACTGAAGCTTTCTTT. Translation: CASSLMWGQKNTEAFF.

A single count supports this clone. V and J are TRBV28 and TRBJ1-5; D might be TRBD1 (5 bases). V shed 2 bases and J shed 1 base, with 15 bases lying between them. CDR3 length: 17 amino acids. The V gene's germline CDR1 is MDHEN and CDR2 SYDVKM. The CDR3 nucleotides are TGTGCCAGCAGTTTAGGAGGGGCCCGACGGAGCAATCAGCCCCAGCATTTT. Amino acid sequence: CASSLGGARRSNQPQHF.

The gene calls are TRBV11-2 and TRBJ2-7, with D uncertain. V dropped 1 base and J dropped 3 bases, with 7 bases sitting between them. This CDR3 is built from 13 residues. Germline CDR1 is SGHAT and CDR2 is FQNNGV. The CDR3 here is CASSLGGFYEQYF. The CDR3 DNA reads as TGTGCCAGCAGCTTAGGAGGATTCTACGAGCAGTACTTC.

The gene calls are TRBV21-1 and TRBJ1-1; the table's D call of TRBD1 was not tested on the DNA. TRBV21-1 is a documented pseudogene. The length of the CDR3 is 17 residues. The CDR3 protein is CASSKGKTGQVNTEAFF. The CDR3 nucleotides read TGTGCCAGCAGCAAAGGGAAGACAGGGCAGGTGAACACTGAAGCTTTCTTT.

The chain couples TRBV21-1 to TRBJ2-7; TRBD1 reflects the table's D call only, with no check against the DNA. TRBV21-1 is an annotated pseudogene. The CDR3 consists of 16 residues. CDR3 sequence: CASSKGTGASSYEQYF. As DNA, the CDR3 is TGTGCCAGCAGCAAAGGGACAGGCGCCAGCTCCTACGAGCAGTACTTC.

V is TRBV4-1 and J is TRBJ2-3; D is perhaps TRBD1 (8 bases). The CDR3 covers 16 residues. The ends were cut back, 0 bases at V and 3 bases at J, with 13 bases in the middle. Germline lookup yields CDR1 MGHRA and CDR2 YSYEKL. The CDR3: CASSQDHRGGTDTQYF. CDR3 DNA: TGCGCCAGCAGCCAAGATCACAGGGGGGGAACAGATACGCAGTATTTT.

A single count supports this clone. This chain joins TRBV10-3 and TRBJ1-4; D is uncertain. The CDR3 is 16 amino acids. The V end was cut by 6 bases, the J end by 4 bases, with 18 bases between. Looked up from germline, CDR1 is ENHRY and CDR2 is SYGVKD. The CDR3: CAISGEDGGLNEKLFF. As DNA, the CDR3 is TGTGCCATCAGCGGAGAAGACGGCGGACTTAATGAAAAACTGTTTTTT.

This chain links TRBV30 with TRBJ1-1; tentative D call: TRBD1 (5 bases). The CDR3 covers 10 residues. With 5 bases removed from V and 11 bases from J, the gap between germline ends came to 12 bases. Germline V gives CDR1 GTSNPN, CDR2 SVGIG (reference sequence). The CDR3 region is CAWAGASAFF. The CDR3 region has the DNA TGTGCCTGGGCTGGGGCGAGTGCTTTCTTT. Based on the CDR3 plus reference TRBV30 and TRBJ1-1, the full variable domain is SQTIHQWPATLVQPVGSPLSLECTVEGTSNPNLYWYRQAAGRGLQLLFYSVGIGQISSEVPQNLSASRPQDRQFILSSKKLLLSDSGFYLCAWAGASAFFGQGTRLTVV.

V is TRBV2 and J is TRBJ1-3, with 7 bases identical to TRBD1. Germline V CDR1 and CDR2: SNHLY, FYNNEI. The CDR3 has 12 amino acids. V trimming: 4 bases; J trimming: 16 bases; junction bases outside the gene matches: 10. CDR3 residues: CASSGDRVFRYF. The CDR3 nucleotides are TGTGCCAGCAGTGGCGACAGGGTCTTTCGGTATTTT.

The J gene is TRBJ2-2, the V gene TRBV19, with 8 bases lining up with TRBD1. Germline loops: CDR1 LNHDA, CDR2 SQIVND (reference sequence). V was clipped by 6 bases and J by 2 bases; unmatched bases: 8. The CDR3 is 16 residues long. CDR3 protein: CASSLRTGSNTGELFF. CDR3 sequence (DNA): TGTGCCAGTAGCCTGCGGACAGGGTCCAACACCGGGGAGCTGTTTTTT.

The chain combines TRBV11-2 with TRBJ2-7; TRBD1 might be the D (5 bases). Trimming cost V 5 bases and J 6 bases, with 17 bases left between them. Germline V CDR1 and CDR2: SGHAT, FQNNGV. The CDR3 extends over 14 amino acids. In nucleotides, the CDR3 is TGTGCCAGCAGCGATGAAACAGGCGGATCCGAGCAGTACTTC. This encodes CASSDETGGSEQYF.